A selection of T cell receptor beta chains follows, all from one sample in a study of cytomegalovirus exposure and HLA in healthy donors. Using immunoSEQ multiplex PCR, the repertoire was profiled, and TCRdb retains in-frame clones only, with some absent. Of some 120,000 clones listed, around 90% are singletons. Sequenced sample: PBMCs. These receptors all come from a woman aged 18 to 35 in good health and CMV-seronegative. The CDR3 runs from the conserved cysteine through the conserved F or W. Each record gives: D gene, V gene, J gene, CDR3 length, clone size, CDR3 protein, CDR3 DNA. D genes are given only for firm matches. Size is stated for part of the rows, as once, few or many counts, or as a class when the clone is expanded.

NA	TRBV15	TRBJ2-5	15	NA	CATSSETSRTETQYF	TGTGCCACCAGCAGCGAAACTAGCAGGACAGAGACCCAGTACTTC
NA	TRBV6-5	TRBJ2-5	14	NA	CASSYGGSLETQYF	TGTGCCAGCAGTTACGGGGGCAGCTTGGAGACCCAGTACTTC
NA	TRBV30	TRBJ2-3	15	NA	CAWRKSGGRTDTQYF	TGTGCCTGGAGAAAATCAGGAGGCCGGACAGATACGCAGTATTTT
TRBD1	TRBV6-6	TRBJ1-5	15	NA	CASSTTGALNQPQHF	TGTGCCAGCAGTACGACAGGGGCCCTCAATCAGCCCCAGCATTTT
NA	TRBV15	TRBJ1-1	14	NA	CATSRGARDTEAFF	TGTGCCACCAGCAGAGGGGCGCGGGACACTGAAGCTTTCTTT
TRBD1	TRBV28	TRBJ1-5	16	NA	CASSLSRQGGNQPQHF	TGTGCCAGCAGTTTATCCCGACAGGGTGGCAATCAGCCCCAGCATTTT
NA	TRBV13	TRBJ2-6	17	NA	CASSPPWGASGANVLTF	TGTGCCAGCAGCCCCCCTTGGGGAGCATCTGGGGCCAACGTCCTGACTTTC
NA	TRBV6-4	TRBJ2-1	13	once	CASSEEYENEQFF	TGTGCCAGCAGTGAGGAGTACGAGAATGAGCAGTTCTTC
NA	TRBV6-4	TRBJ1-2	13	once	CASSPGLRYGYTF	TGTGCCAGCTCTCCGGGACTCCGCTATGGCTACACCTTC
NA	TRBV30	TRBJ2-1	14	NA	CAWSAPTDYNEQFF	TGTGCCTGGAGTGCTCCTACAGACTACAATGAGCAGTTCTTC
NA	TRBV21-1	TRBJ2-1	18	NA	CASTKTGLAGPRGNEQFF	TGTGCCAGCACCAAAACGGGACTAGCGGGACCAAGGGGCAATGAGCAGTTCTTC
NA	TRBV11-2	TRBJ2-7	15	NA	CASSLGQGGLYEQYF	TGTGCCAGCAGCTTAGGGCAGGGGGGATTATACGAGCAGTACTTC
NA	TRBV4-3	TRBJ1-5	16	NA	CASSQEAGHGNQPQHF	TGCGCCAGCAGCCAAGAAGCGGGGCATGGGAATCAGCCCCAGCATTTT
TRBD1	TRBV10-3	TRBJ1-2	15	NA	CAIRLPGQGAGGYTF	TGTGCCATCAGACTTCCGGGACAGGGGGCGGGAGGCTACACCTTC
TRBD1	TRBV27	TRBJ1-2	15	NA	CASRTGTGAFNGYTF	TGTGCCAGCAGGACCGGGACAGGGGCTTTCAATGGCTACACCTTC
NA	TRBV5-1	TRBJ2-7	15	NA	CASSLEGQGWHEQYF	TGCGCCAGCAGCTTGGAGGGGCAGGGGTGGCACGAGCAGTACTTC
NA	TRBV11-2	TRBJ2-7	15	NA	CASSLEGGLSYEQYF	TGTGCCAGCAGCTTAGAGGGGGGGCTATCCTACGAGCAGTACTTC
NA	TRBV25-1	TRBJ1-5	14	once	CASRTFHSNQPQHF	TGTGCCAGCCGGACATTTCATAGCAATCAGCCCCAGCATTTT
TRBD1	TRBV28	TRBJ1-5	15	NA	CASSPHRGSNQPQHF	TGTGCCAGCAGCCCCCACAGGGGTAGCAATCAGCCCCAGCATTTT
NA	TRBV9	TRBJ1-2	15	NA	CASSVLRSSSRGYTF	TGTGCCAGCAGCGTACTCCGATCCTCCTCGAGGGGCTACACCTTC
NA	TRBV5-6	TRBJ2-3	14	NA	CASSLRGAGDTQYF	TGTGCCAGCAGCTTGCGGGGGGCAGGGGATACGCAGTATTTT
NA	TRBV5-4	TRBJ1-1	13	NA	CASSRDVGAEAFF	TGTGCCAGCAGCCGGGATGTTGGAGCTGAAGCTTTCTTT
NA	TRBV4-3	TRBJ2-5	13	NA	CATKAHWRETQYF	TGCGCCACCAAGGCCCACTGGAGAGAGACCCAGTACTTC
NA	TRBV7-9	TRBJ2-7	11	NA	CASSASDEQYF	TGTGCCAGCAGCGCGTCGGACGAGCAGTACTTC
NA	TRBV27	TRBJ1-2	15	few	CASSFAGLSYDGYTF	TGTGCCAGCAGTTTCGCGGGGCTGAGTTACGACGGCTACACCTTC
TRBD1	TRBV2	TRBJ1-4	15	once	CASSLDRATNEKLFF	TGTGCCAGCAGTTTAGACAGGGCAACTAATGAAAAACTGTTTTTT
NA	TRBV7-8	TRBJ1-5	16	NA	CASSLRTGGLNQPQHF	TGTGCCAGCAGCCTAAGGACCGGGGGGCTCAATCAGCCCCAGCATTTT
TRBD1	TRBV28	TRBJ1-2	13	NA	CASSTGGVYGYTF	TGTGCCAGCAGTACAGGGGGAGTCTATGGCTACACCTTC
TRBD2	TRBV7-2	TRBJ2-1	16	NA	CASSLGRAGAYNEQFF	TGTGCCAGCAGCTTAGGGCGAGCGGGAGCGTACAATGAGCAGTTCTTC
TRBD1	TRBV30	TRBJ2-2	14	few	CAWGWQGATGELFF	TGTGCCTGGGGGTGGCAGGGGGCAACCGGGGAGCTGTTTTTT
TRBD1	TRBV7-8	TRBJ2-7	14	NA	CASSYGTGGNEQYF	TGTGCCAGCAGCTACGGGACAGGGGGCAACGAGCAGTACTTC
TRBD2	TRBV10-2	TRBJ2-3	15	NA	CASSLLAGGTDTQYF	TGCGCCAGCAGTTTGCTAGCGGGGGGCACAGATACGCAGTATTTT
NA	TRBV4-3	TRBJ1-2	15	NA	CASSQYVAADYGYTF	TGCGCCAGCAGCCAATACGTGGCGGCTGACTATGGCTACACCTTC
NA	TRBV4-1	TRBJ1-2	19	NA	CASSQDPPGTLTANYGYTF	TGCGCCAGCAGCCAAGATCCACCGGGAACTTTAACTGCTAACTATGGCTACACCTTC
NA	TRBV6-1	TRBJ1-3	14	few	CASSGQLSGNTIYF	TGTGCCAGCAGCGGACAACTCAGTGGAAACACCATATATTTT
TRBD2	TRBV6-1	TRBJ2-5	15	NA	CASSRTSGAQETQYF	TGTGCCAGCAGTCGGACTAGCGGGGCACAAGAGACCCAGTACTTC
TRBD1	TRBV4-2	TRBJ2-1	15	NA	CASSQRTGIENEQFF	TGTGCCAGCAGCCAGCGGACAGGGATAGAGAATGAGCAGTTCTTC
NA	TRBV7-2	TRBJ2-7	16	NA	CASSHGRDRSYYEQYF	TGTGCCAGCAGCCATGGGAGGGACAGGAGCTACTACGAGCAGTACTTC
TRBD2	TRBV19	TRBJ2-2	17	NA	CASRRTSGTRNTGELFF	TGTGCCAGTAGAAGGACTAGCGGGACAAGGAACACCGGGGAGCTGTTTTTT
TRBD1	TRBV27	TRBJ2-6	19	NA	CASSFHRDRVLAGANVLTF	TGTGCCAGCAGTTTCCACCGGGACAGGGTGCTAGCTGGGGCCAACGTCCTGACTTTC
NA	TRBV27	TRBJ2-6	16	NA	CASTAGLAAGANVLTF	TGTGCCAGCACCGCAGGTCTGGCCGCTGGGGCCAACGTCCTGACTTTC
NA	TRBV4-1	TRBJ2-7	17	NA	CASSQDLVGVGSYEQYF	TGCGCCAGCAGCCAAGATCTGGTGGGAGTTGGCTCCTACGAGCAGTACTTC
TRBD2	TRBV19	TRBJ2-1	16	NA	CASSIGSASGMYEQFF	TGTGCCAGTAGTATAGGTAGCGCTAGCGGGATGTATGAGCAGTTCTTC
NA	TRBV9	TRBJ2-1	14	NA	CASSVEPTYNEQFF	TGTGCCAGCAGCGTAGAACCTACCTACAATGAGCAGTTCTTC
NA	TRBV7-8	TRBJ1-2	13	NA	CASSLDTGKGYTF	TGTGCCAGCAGCTTAGATACAGGGAAAGGCTACACCTTC
TRBD2	TRBV5-6	TRBJ2-3	14	NA	CASSYLAGVDTQYF	TGTGCCAGCAGCTACCTAGCGGGGGTCGATACGCAGTATTTT
NA	TRBV4-3	TRBJ2-7	16	NA	CASSQGVGGTSREQYF	TGCGCCAGCAGCCAAGGGGTGGGCGGGACTTCCCGCGAGCAGTACTTC
NA	TRBV10-2	TRBJ1-2	14	NA	CASSEGRVNYGYTF	TGCGCCAGCAGTGAGGGCAGGGTGAACTATGGCTACACCTTC
NA	TRBV9	TRBJ1-1	18	NA	CASSVEPTGTHTYTEAFF	TGTGCCAGCAGCGTAGAACCGACAGGCACTCATACGTACACTGAAGCTTTCTTT
TRBD1	TRBV5-1	TRBJ1-4	17	NA	CASSLEGRRQGNEKLFF	TGCGCCAGCAGCTTGGAGGGTCGGAGACAGGGGAACGAAAAACTGTTTTTT
NA	TRBV19	TRBJ1-6	17	once	CASSTGGRRGHNSPLHF	TGTGCCAGTAGTACGGGAGGAAGAAGAGGGCATAATTCACCCCTCCACTTT
NA	TRBV18	TRBJ2-7	15	NA	CASSVTSFVGYEQYF	TGTGCCAGCTCAGTCACTAGCTTTGTGGGCTACGAGCAGTACTTC
NA	TRBV18	TRBJ1-1	15	NA	CASSPPGRGNTEAFF	TGTGCCAGCTCACCACCGGGGCGGGGGAACACTGAAGCTTTCTTT
NA	TRBV28	TRBJ1-1	16	NA	CASSPPLGLMNTEAFF	TGTGCCAGCAGTCCCCCGTTGGGGCTTATGAACACTGAAGCTTTCTTT